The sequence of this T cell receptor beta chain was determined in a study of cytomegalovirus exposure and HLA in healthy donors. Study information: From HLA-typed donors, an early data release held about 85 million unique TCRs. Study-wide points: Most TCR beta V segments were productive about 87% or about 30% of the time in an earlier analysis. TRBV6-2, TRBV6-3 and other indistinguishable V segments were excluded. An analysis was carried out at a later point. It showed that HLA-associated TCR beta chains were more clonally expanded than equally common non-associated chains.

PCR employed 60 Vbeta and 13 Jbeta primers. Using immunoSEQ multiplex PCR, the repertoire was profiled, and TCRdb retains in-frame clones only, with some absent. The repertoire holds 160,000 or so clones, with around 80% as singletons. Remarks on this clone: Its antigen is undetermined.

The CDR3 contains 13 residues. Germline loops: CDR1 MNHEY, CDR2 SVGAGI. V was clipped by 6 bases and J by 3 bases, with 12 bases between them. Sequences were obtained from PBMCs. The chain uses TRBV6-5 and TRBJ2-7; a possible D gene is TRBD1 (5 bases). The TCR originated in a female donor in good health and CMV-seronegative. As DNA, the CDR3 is TGTGCCAGCAGAGACAGTTCTTTCTACGAGCAGTACTTC. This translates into CASRDSSFYEQYF.